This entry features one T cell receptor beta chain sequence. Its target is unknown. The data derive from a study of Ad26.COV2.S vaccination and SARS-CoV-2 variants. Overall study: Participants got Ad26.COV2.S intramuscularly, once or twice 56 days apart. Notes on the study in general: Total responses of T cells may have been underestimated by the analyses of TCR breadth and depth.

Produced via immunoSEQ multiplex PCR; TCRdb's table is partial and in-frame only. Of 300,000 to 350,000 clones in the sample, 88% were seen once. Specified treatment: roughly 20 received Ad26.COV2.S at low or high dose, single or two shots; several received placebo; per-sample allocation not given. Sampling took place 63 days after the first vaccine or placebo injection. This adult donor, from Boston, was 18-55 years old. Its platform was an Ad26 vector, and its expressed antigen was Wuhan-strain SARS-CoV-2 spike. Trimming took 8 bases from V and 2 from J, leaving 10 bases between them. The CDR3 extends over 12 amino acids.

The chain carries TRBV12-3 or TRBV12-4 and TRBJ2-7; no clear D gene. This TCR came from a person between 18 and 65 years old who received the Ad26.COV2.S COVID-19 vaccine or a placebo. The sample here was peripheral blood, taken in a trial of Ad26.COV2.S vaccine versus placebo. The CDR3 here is CASSVKTYEQYF. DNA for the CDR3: TGTGCCAGCTCGGTCAAGACCTACGAGCAGTACTTC.